These T cell receptor beta chains were read from a single sample in a study of response to subunit inactivated influenza vaccine. TCRdb reanalysed the RT-PCR reads using MiXCR and keeps one entry per CDR3 protein. The table records 650,000 to 800,000 distinct CDR3 sequences, approximately 18% of them present only once. Here the sequenced sample was PBMCs from blood, taken 5 days after vaccination. These receptors came from a man aged 50 or older who received an inactivated influenza vaccine. The CDR3 runs from the conserved cysteine through the conserved F or W. A D gene is named only where the DNA matches it firmly. The size of a clone is reported for some rows only, either as once, few or many, or as a class for expanded clones.

14 | TRBJ2-1 | TRBV6-1 | - | TRBD2 | TGTGCCAGCAGTGAGGGACTAGCGCACGGTGAGCAGTTCTTC | CASSEGLAHGEQFF
14 | TRBJ1-2 | TRBV20-1 | - | TRBD1 | TGCAGTGCTCGCAGACAGGGTTCTAACTATGGCTACACCTTC | CSARRQGSNYGYTF
16 | TRBJ2-7 | TRBV28 | - | - | TGTGCCAGCAGTCCCCTGTCCGGGACGGACTCCTACGAGCAGTACTTC | CASSPLSGTDSYEQYF
14 | TRBJ2-3 | TRBV12-3/TRBV12-4 | few | TRBD2 | TGTGCCAGCAAAAAGCGGGAGGCCCCTATTGCGCAGTATTTT | CASKKREAPIAQYF
16 | TRBJ2-6 | TRBV6-5 | few | - | TGTGCCAGCAGTTACTCGTTCAGGTCTGGGGCCAACGTCCTGACTTTC | CASSYSFRSGANVLTF
16 | TRBJ2-5 | TRBV29-1 | - | - | TGCAGCGTTGATGGGGGGATCAATGCGTACCAAGAGACCCAGTACTTC | CSVDGGINAYQETQYF
15 | TRBJ2-6 | TRBV6-5 | - | - | TGTGCCAGCAGTTCTCAGGGACGTGGGGCCAACGTCCTGACTTTC | CASSSQGRGANVLTF
16 | TRBJ2-7 | TRBV7-9 | many | TRBD1 | TGTGCCAGCAGCTCCCGACAGGGTTTGGGCTCCTACGAGCAGTACTTC | CASSSRQGLGSYEQYF
15 | TRBJ2-1 | TRBV7-2 | - | TRBD2 | TGTGCCAGCAGCTTACAGACTAGCGGGAGAAATGAGCAGTTCTTC | CASSLQTSGRNEQFF
12 | TRBJ1-2 | TRBV29-1 | many | TRBD1 | TGCAGCGTGGGGGGACAGGGAGGTGGCTACACCTTC | CSVGGQGGGYTF
14 | TRBJ2-7 | TRBV20-1 | many | TRBD1 | TGCAGTGTTGAAGCCGGGACAGGGCTCTACGAGCAGTACTTC | CSVEAGTGLYEQYF
15 | TRBJ2-7 | TRBV5-5 | few | TRBD1 | TGTGCCAGCAGCTGGGGACAGAACCCCTCCTACGAGCAGTACTTC | CASSWGQNPSYEQYF
16 | TRBJ2-7 | TRBV7-2 | many | - | TGTGCCAGCAGTCCGCGGTCGGCGGTGGGGTCCTACGAGCAGTACTTC | CASSPRSAVGSYEQYF
18 | TRBJ1-6 | TRBV6-5 | - | - | TGTGCCAGCAGTTACGACCCCCTGAGGAGCTCCTATAATTCACCCCTCCACTTT | CASSYDPLRSSYNSPLHF
14 | TRBJ1-1 | TRBV5-1 | - | - | TGCGCCAGCAGCTTGCGGGAGAGGAACACTGAAGCTTTCTTT | CASSLRERNTEAFF
15 | TRBJ2-1 | TRBV7-6 | few | TRBD2 | TGTGCCAGCAGCCTTAAGCGGGACTCCTACAATGAGCAGTTCTTC | CASSLKRDSYNEQFF
16 | TRBJ2-1 | TRBV11-2 | - | TRBD2 | TGTGCCAGCAGCTTCGGTCCACAGCGGGGTTACAATGAGCAGTTCTTC | CASSFGPQRGYNEQFF
17 | TRBJ1-3 | TRBV4-3 | - | - | TGCGCCAGCAGCCAAGTGCGGCAGACCTACTCTGGAAACACCATATATTTT | CASSQVRQTYSGNTIYF
13 | TRBJ2-7 | TRBV12-3/TRBV12-4 | - | TRBD2 | TGTGCCAGCAGAAGTAGCGGGAGAGGTGAGCAGTACTTC | CASRSSGRGEQYF
14 | TRBJ2-7 | TRBV12-3/TRBV12-4 | few | TRBD1 | TGTGCCAGCATCGCTTCCGGGACAGGGGGCGAGCAGTACTTC | CASIASGTGGEQYF
15 | TRBJ2-1 | TRBV12-3/TRBV12-4 | - | - | TGTGCCAGCAGTACAGCGGACCCGGCGGGGAATGAGCAGTTCTTC | CASSTADPAGNEQFF
13 | TRBJ2-7 | TRBV12-3/TRBV12-4 | many | TRBD2 | TGTGCCAGCAGTCTAGCGGGGGCACACGAGCAGTACTTC | CASSLAGAHEQYF
15 | TRBJ2-3 | TRBV24-1 | many | - | TGTGCCACCAGTGATCTCAGGAGTGACACAGATACGCAGTATTTT | CATSDLRSDTDTQYF